What follows are 17 T cell receptor beta chains derived from one specimen sequenced in a study of CD8 T cells in ankylosing spondylitis (dated by TCRdb to about 2017). The protocol used for the library was 5' RACE. Sequencing was carried out with an Illumina HiSeq 2500. Using fastp trimming at Q25 and MiXCR clonotype assembly, TCRdb reanalyzed the public sequencing data and kept in-frame beta chains. Each record represents a unique CDR3 protein, reported with the most common genes and DNA among its rows. Counted in this sample were about 160,000 distinct CDR3 sequences; around 20% of them appeared once. About 8% of the sample rests with the top ten. The sequenced material came from blood, either unsorted or a sorted T cell fraction (not recorded which). The receptors stem from a male donor with ankylosing spondylitis or in good health (not recorded which).

The chain links TRBV28 to TRBJ1-5; a weak D match, TRBD1 (6 bases). Germline CDR1 reads MDHEN; CDR2 reads SYDVKM. The CDR3 spans 18 residues. The germline V and J ends were trimmed by 8 bases and 2 bases, with 25 bases remaining between them. CDR3 in amino acids: CASPRGPSSRVRNQPQHF. CDR3 nucleotide sequence: TGTGCCAGCCCGCGGGGGCCCTCATCCAGGGTTCGCAATCAGCCCCAGCATTTT.

This clonotype showed up just a few times. This chain links TRBV28 with TRBJ2-2, with D unresolved. Germline CDR1 reads MDHEN; CDR2 reads SYDVKM. The CDR3 length is 15 residues. Trimming took 1 base from V and 4 from J, leaving 10 bases between them. The CDR3 DNA is TGTGCCAGCAGTTTATTGGGGTACACCACCGGGGAGCTGTTTTTT. Its translation is CASSLLGYTTGELFF.

This clonotype was seen many times. This chain connects TRBV28 to TRBJ2-7; 10 nucleotides align to TRBD1. Germline V gene lookup returns CDR1 MDHEN and CDR2 SYDVKM. CDR3 length: 14 amino acids. V shed 5 bases, J shed 3 bases, and the junction held 4 bases outside the gene matches. CDR3 loop: CASSQGQGHYEQYF. CDR3 nucleotides: TGTGCCAGCAGTCAGGGACAGGGGCACTACGAGCAGTACTTC.

There are many counts of this clonotype. The V gene is TRBV6-1, the J gene TRBJ1-1, with D possibly being TRBD1 (5 bases). Germline lookup yields CDR1 MNHNS and CDR2 SASEGT. The CDR3 totals 14 residues. The V gene lost 5 bases and the J gene lost 1 base, with 11 bases spanning the gap. CDR3 loop: CASSPPGGNTEAFF. CDR3 nucleotide sequence: TGTGCCAGCAGTCCTCCCGGGGGGAACACTGAAGCTTTCTTT.

This clonotype has a handful of counts. V usage is TRBV30 and J usage is TRBJ1-2, with D unclear. V was clipped by 0 bases and J by 10 bases, with 9 bases between them. CDR1 is GTSNPN, CDR2 SVGIG, per germline (reference sequence). There are 11 residues in the CDR3. The CDR3 DNA reads as TGTGCCTGGAGTGTACCGGCGGTCTACACCTTC. Translated: CAWSVPAVYTF.

The rearrangement joins TRBV5-6 to TRBJ2-3; D is perhaps TRBD2 (6 bases). Per the germline V gene, CDR1 is SGHDT and CDR2 is YYEEEE. Deletions cut 2 bases from V and 2 bases from J, with 12 bases between. The CDR3 sequence is 15 residues long. CDR3 in amino acids: CASSFLATDTDTQYF. In DNA, the CDR3 is TGTGCCAGCAGCTTTCTAGCGACGGACACAGATACGCAGTATTTT.

The table lists this clonotype with a few counts. The CDR3, as DNA: TGTGCCATCAGTGAAGGGGGTGAAGCTTTCTTT. Translated: CAISEGGEAFF. This chain connects TRBV10-3 to TRBJ1-1; the D gene is possibly TRBD1 (6 bases). Germline values: CDR1 ENHRY, CDR2 SYGVKD. The V gene lost 3 bases and the J gene lost 7 bases, with 6 bases spanning the gap. CDR3 length: 11 residues.

This clonotype was recorded many times. The V gene is TRBV12-3 or TRBV12-4, the J gene TRBJ2-7; no clear D. There are 14 residues in the CDR3. The V gene lost 4 bases and the J gene lost 0 bases, with 10 bases spanning the gap. The DNA of the CDR3 is TGTGCCAGCAGTTGGTCCGGGTCCTCCTACGAGCAGTACTTC. Encoded protein: CASSWSGSSYEQYF.

This clonotype was observed a few times. The genes are TRBV7-2 and TRBJ1-5; no reliable D call. Germline CDR1 is SGHTA and CDR2 is FQGNSA. The CDR3 runs 16 residues. Deletions cut 1 base from V and 1 base from J, with 11 bases between. As DNA, the CDR3 is TGTGCCAGCAGCTTAGTGGGTGGAGGCAGCAATCAGCCCCAGCATTTT. Encoded protein: CASSLVGGGSNQPQHF. The whole variable domain, filled in from reference TRBV7-2 and TRBJ1-5, reads GAGVSQSPSNKVTEKGKDVELRCDPISGHTALYWYRQSLGQGLEFLIYFQGNSAPDKSGLPSDRFSAERTGGSVSTLTIQRTQQEDSAVYLCASSLVGGGSNQPQHFGDGTRLSIL.

The chain carries TRBV12-3 or TRBV12-4 and TRBJ2-1, with 9 bases fitting TRBD2. CDR3 length: 15 amino acids. J lost 9 bases, V lost 2 bases, and 8 bases had no gene match. The CDR3 region has the DNA TGTGCCAGCAGTTTACGCGGGAGGGCCGACGGTGAGCAGTTCTTC. Its protein product is CASSLRGRADGEQFF.

The sample holds a few counts of this clonotype. The V and J genes are TRBV10-3 and TRBJ2-7; 7 positions agree with TRBD2. The CDR3 spans 12 residues. Germline CDR1 and CDR2: ENHRY and SYGVKD. The V segment lost 10 bases and the J segment 5 bases; nucleotides outside the gene matches: 8. In DNA, the CDR3 is TGTGCCACGGGAGGCAGGGATGACGAGCAGTACTTC. It translates to CATGGRDDEQYF.

This clonotype was seen repeatedly, ten times or more. The rearrangement uses TRBV5-1 and TRBJ2-7, with 10 positions matching TRBD2. The CDR3 extends over 15 amino acids. J was trimmed by 2 bases and V by 2 bases; bases with no gene match: 4. The V gene's germline CDR1 is SGHRS and CDR2 YFSETQ. CDR3: CASSFPAGGPYEQYF. As DNA, the CDR3 is TGCGCCAGCAGCTTTCCAGCGGGAGGGCCCTACGAGCAGTACTTC.

In this sample, this clonotype turned up many times. The chain joins TRBV18 to TRBJ1-1; TRBD1 aligns across 7 bases. J was trimmed by 4 bases and V by 2 bases; bases with no gene match: 7. CDR1 and CDR2 (germline): KGHSH, LQKENI. The CDR3 sequence is 15 residues long. CDR3: CASSPMGQGGTEAFF. CDR3 sequence (DNA): TGTGCCAGCTCACCAATGGGCCAGGGGGGCACTGAAGCTTTCTTT.

Ten or more counts support this clonotype. This sequence joins TRBV5-1 and TRBJ2-3, with a tentative D call TRBD2 (7 bases). Trimming pared 0 bases from V and 4 bases from J, leaving 12 bases between. Germline CDR1 SGHRS, CDR2 YFSETQ. The CDR3 consists of 15 residues. As DNA, the CDR3 is TGCGCCAGCAGCTTGGAAGGGGGAGGGGCAGATACGCAGTATTTT. Residues: CASSLEGGGADTQYF.

This clonotype was seen more than once but under ten times. The rearrangement joins TRBV12-3 or TRBV12-4 to TRBJ1-2; D is uncertain. This CDR3 region has 13 residues. V was clipped by 5 bases and J by 4 bases, with 11 bases between them. The chain's CDR3 is CASSPTSLYGYTF. In DNA, the CDR3 is TGTGCCAGCAGTCCTACTTCCCTCTATGGCTACACCTTC.

The rearrangement uses TRBV7-8 and TRBJ1-5; a weak D match, TRBD1 (6 bases). The ends were cut back, 3 bases at V and 6 bases at J, with 15 bases in the middle. Germline loops: CDR1 SGHVS, CDR2 FQNEAQ. CDR3 length equals 15 residues. The CDR3 loop reads CASSLVGGRGQPQHF. In DNA form, the CDR3 reads TGTGCCAGCAGCTTGGTCGGGGGGCGAGGTCAGCCCCAGCATTTT.

This clonotype was found a few times. The V gene is TRBV11-2, the J gene TRBJ2-3, with a tentative D call TRBD2 (6 bases). This CDR3 comprises 14 residues. The germline gives CDR1 SGHAT, CDR2 FQNNGV. Trimming cost V 3 bases and J 4 bases, with 11 bases left between them. The DNA for the CDR3 is TGTGCCAGCAGCTTTATGCGGGATCCAGATACGCAGTATTTT. Translating gives CASSFMRDPDTQYF.